The T cell receptor (beta chain) described here comes from a study of blood T cell repertoires in COVID-19. Clones were read by immunoSEQ multiplex PCR, and TCRdb kept only the in-frame ones, dropping some. The data hold around 150,000 clones, with 80% to 90% observed a single time. CDR3 size: 16 residues. Germline V gives CDR1 MNHNS, CDR2 SASEGT. V lost 0 bases to trimming and J lost 1 base, with 10 bases between them. The source of this sequence is a man between 65 and 85 years old with acute or convalescent COVID-19. V and J are TRBV6-1 and TRBJ2-1; possible D gene TRBD2, 5 bases. Sequences were obtained from peripheral blood. The CDR3 bases are TGTGCCAGCAGTGAAGCGCCGAGCGGATCCTACAATGAGCAGTTCTTC. Encoded protein: CASSEAPSGSYNEQFF.